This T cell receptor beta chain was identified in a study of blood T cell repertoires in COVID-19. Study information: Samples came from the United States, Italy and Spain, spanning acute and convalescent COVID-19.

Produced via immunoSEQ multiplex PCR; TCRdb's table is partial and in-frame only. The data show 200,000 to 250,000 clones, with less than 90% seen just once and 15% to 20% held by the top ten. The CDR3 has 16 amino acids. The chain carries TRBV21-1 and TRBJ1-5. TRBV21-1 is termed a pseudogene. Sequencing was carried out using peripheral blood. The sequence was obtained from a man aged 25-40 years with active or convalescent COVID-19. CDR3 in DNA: TGTGCCAGCAGCCCTGAGAAGGGCGGAGGGAAACAGCCCCAGCATTTT. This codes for CASSPEKGGGKQPQHF.